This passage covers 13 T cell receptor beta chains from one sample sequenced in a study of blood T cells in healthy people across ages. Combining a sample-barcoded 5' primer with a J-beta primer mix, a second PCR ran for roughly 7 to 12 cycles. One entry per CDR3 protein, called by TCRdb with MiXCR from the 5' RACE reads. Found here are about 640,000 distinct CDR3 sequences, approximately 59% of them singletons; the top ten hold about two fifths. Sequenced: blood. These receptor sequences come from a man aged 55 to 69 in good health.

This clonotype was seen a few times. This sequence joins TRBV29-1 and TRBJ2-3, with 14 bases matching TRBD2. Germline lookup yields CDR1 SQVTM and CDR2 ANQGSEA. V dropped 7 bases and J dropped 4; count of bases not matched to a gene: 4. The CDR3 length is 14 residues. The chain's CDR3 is CSAATSGGADTQYF. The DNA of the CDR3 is TGCAGCGCCGCGACTAGCGGGGGGGCAGATACGCAGTATTTT.

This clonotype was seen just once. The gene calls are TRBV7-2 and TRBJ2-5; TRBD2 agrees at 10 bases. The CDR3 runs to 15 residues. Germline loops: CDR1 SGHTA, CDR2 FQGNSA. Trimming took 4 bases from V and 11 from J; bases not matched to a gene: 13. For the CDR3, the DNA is TGTGCCAGCAGCTCAGAGCGGGGGGGCCTGAATGAGCAGTACTTC. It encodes CASSSERGGLNEQYF.

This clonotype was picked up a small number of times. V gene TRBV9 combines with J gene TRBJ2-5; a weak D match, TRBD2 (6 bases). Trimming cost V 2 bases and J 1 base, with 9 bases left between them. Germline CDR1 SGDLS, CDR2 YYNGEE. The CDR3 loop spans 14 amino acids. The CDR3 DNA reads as TGTGCCAGCAGCGTTTTGGGGGGCCAAGAGACCCAGTACTTC. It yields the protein CASSVLGGQETQYF.

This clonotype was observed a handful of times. The CDR3 nucleotides are TGTGCCAGCTCACCCGACATGCAAGTTGAGCAGTTCTTC. Encoded protein: CASSPDMQVEQFF. The genes are TRBV18 and TRBJ2-1; no firm D call. Trimming stripped 3 bases from V and 9 bases from J, with 12 bases between. The CDR3 is made up of 13 amino acids. Germline-derived CDR1 and CDR2 are KGHSH and LQKENI.

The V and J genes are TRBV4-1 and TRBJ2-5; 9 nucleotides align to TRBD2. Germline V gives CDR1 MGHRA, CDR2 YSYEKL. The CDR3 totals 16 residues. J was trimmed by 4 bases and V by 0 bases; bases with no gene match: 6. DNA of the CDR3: TGCGCCAGCAGCCAAGATCCGGCTAGCGGGGCAGAGACCCAGTACTTC. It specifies CASSQDPASGAETQYF.

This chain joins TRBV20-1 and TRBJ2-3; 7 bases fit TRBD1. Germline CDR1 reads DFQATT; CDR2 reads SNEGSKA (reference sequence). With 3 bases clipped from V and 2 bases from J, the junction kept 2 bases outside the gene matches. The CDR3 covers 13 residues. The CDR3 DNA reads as TGCAGTGCTAGGACAGGGTCCACAGATACGCAGTATTTT. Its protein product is CSARTGSTDTQYF.

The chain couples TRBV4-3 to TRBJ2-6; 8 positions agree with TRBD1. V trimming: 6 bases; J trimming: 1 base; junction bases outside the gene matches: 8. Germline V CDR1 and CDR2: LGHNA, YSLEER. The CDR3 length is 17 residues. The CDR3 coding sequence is TGCGCCAGCAGTAAGGACAGGGTATTATCTGGGGCCAACGTCCTGACTTTC. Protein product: CASSKDRVLSGANVLTF.

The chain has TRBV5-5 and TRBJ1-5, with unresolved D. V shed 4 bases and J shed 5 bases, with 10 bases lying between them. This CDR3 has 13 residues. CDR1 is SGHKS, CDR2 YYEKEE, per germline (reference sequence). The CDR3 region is CASSPRPDQPQHF. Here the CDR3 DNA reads TGTGCCAGCAGCCCCCGGCCGGATCAGCCCCAGCATTTT.

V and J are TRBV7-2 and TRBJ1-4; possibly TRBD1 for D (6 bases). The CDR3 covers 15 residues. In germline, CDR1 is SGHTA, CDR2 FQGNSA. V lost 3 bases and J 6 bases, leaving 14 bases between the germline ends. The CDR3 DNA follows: TGTGCCAGCAGCTTCTACAGGGTCGGGGATGAAAAACTGTTTTTT. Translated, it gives CASSFYRVGDEKLFF.

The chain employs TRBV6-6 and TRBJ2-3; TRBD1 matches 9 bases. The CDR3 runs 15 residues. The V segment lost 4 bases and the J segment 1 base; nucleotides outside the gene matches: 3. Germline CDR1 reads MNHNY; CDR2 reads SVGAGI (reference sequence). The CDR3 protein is CASSSRDRGTDTQYF. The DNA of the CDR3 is TGTGCCAGCAGTTCCAGGGACAGGGGCACAGATACGCAGTATTTT.

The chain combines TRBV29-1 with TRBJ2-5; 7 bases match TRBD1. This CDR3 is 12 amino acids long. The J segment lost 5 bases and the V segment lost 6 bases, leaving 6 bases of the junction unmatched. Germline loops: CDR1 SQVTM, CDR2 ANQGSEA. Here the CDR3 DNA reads TGCAGCGTAGGGACAGTGGGGGAGACCCAGTACTTC. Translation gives CSVGTVGETQYF.

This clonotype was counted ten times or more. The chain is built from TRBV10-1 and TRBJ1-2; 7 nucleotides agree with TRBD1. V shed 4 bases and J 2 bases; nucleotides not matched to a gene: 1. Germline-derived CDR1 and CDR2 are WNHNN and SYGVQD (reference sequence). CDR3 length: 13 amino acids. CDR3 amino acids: CASSAGQNYGYTF. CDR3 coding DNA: TGCGCCAGCAGTGCGGGACAGAACTATGGCTACACCTTC.

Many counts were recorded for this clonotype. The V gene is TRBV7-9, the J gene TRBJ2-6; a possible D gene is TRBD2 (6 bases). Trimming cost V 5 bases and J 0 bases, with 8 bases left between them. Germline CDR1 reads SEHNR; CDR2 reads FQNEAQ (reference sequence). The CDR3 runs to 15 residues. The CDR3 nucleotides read TGTGCCAGCAGCGGGGGGAGCTCTGGGGCCAACGTCCTGACTTTC. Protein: CASSGGSSGANVLTF.